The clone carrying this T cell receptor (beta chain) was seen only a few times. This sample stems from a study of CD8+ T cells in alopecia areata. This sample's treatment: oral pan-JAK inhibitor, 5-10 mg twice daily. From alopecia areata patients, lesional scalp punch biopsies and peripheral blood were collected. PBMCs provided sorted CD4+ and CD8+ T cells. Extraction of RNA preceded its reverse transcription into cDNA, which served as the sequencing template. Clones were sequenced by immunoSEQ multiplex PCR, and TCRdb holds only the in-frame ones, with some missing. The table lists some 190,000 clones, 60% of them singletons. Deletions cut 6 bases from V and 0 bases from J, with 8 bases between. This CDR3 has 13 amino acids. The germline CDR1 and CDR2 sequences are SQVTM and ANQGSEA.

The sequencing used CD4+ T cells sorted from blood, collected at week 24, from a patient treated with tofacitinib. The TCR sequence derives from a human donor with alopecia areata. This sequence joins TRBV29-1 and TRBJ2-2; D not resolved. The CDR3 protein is CSVNAPNTGELFF. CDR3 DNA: TGCAGCGTGAACGCCCCGAACACCGGGGAGCTGTTTTTT.